These 24 T cell receptor beta chains originate from one sample sequenced in a study of Graves' ophthalmopathy and Graves' hyperthyroidism. The TCR beta CDR3 regions underwent amplification from RNA transcripts. Following a first-round RT-PCR that used HTBI primers, a second-round multiplex PCR was carried out. TCRdb used MiXCR to reprocess the multiplex PCR reads, holding one entry per CDR3 protein. The profile shows 200,000 to 250,000 distinct CDR3 sequences, less than 55% of them singletons. Material: peripheral blood. Receptors originate from an adult man with Graves' ophthalmopathy.

The sample holds a few counts of this clonotype. The chain is built from TRBV9 and TRBJ2-5; TRBD1 matches 10 bases. Looked up from germline, CDR1 is SGDLS and CDR2 is YYNGEE. Unmatched junction bases numbered 4, after V lost 4 bases and J lost 4 bases. The CDR3 is made up of 14 amino acids. CDR3 region: CASSPRTGGETQYF. Here the CDR3 DNA reads TGTGCCAGCAGCCCCAGGACAGGGGGAGAGACCCAGTACTTC.

This chain links TRBV20-1 with TRBJ2-7; D uncertain. This CDR3 contains 13 residues. Trimming removed 3 bases at V and 0 bases at J, with 9 bases between. The V gene's germline CDR1 is DFQATT and CDR2 SNEGSKA (reference sequence). Here the CDR3 DNA reads TGCAGTGCTAGTGACCGGATCTCCTACGAGCAGTACTTC. It is translated as CSASDRISYEQYF.

About this clonotype itself: An end of the junction differs from the germline gene, which may be a read error. The rearrangement uses TRBV12-3 or TRBV12-4 and TRBJ2-7; D is perhaps TRBD1 (6 bases). The CDR3 is 13 amino acids. CDR3 coding DNA: TGTGCCAGCAGCTTAGGACAGCCCTACGAGCAGTACTTC. Translated, it gives CASSLGQPYEQYF.

The chain employs TRBV18 and TRBJ1-1; D gene unclear. The CDR3 runs 13 residues. The V gene lost 1 base and the J gene lost 5 bases, with 8 bases spanning the gap. The germline V gene encodes CDR1 KGHSH and CDR2 LQKENI. The CDR3 coding sequence is TGTGCCAGCTCACCACTGGGCCAGACTGAAGCTTTCTTT. It is translated as CASSPLGQTEAFF.

The table lists this clonotype with a count of one. J is TRBJ1-1 and V is TRBV4-1; 9 nucleotides align to TRBD1. The CDR3 totals 16 residues. With V trimmed by 0 bases and J by 0 bases, 2 bases remained unmatched. Germline loops: CDR1 MGHRA, CDR2 YSYEKL. CDR3 sequence reads: CASSQDGTGMNTEAFF. CDR3 nucleotide sequence: TGCGCCAGCAGCCAAGATGGGACAGGGATGAACACTGAAGCTTTCTTT.

The chain couples TRBV12-5 to TRBJ1-5; 8 bases map to TRBD1. Germline-derived CDR1 and CDR2 are LGHNT and FRNRAP. With 1 base clipped from V and 2 bases from J, the junction kept 10 bases outside the gene matches. This CDR3 comprises 18 residues. The DNA of the CDR3 is TGTGCTAGTGGTTTGGGCGAAGCGGACAGGGTGGGCAATCAGCCCCAGCATTTT. Translated: CASGLGEADRVGNQPQHF.

The V gene is TRBV28, the J gene TRBJ1-1; possible D gene TRBD1, 6 bases. Germline CDR1 is MDHEN and CDR2 is SYDVKM. V lost 7 bases and J 0 bases, leaving 15 bases between the germline ends. This CDR3 has 15 amino acids. The CDR3 sequence: CASITPQGLNTEAFF. The CDR3 DNA reads as TGTGCCAGCATCACCCCACAGGGTCTGAACACTGAAGCTTTCTTT.

This chain's CDR3 is CSAPPPGQYQPQHF. Here the CDR3 DNA reads TGCAGTGCGCCACCCCCTGGACAGTATCAGCCCCAGCATTTT. The chain links TRBV20-1 to TRBJ1-5, with TRBD1 as a possible D gene (6 bases). The CDR3 runs to 14 residues. The germline V and J ends were trimmed by 6 bases and 5 bases, with 17 bases remaining between them. CDR1 is DFQATT, CDR2 SNEGSKA, per germline (reference sequence).

A word on this clonotype: A much more abundant neighbour one base away suggests this may be a read error. The chain joins TRBV24-1 to TRBJ2-5; either TRBD1 or TRBD2 may fit D (5 bases each). The CDR3 is made up of 15 amino acids. V gave up 2 bases and J gave up 1 base, with 10 bases separating them. Germline V gene sequence: CDR1 KGHDR, CDR2 SFDVKD. The CDR3 is CATSDWGRAQETQYF. The CDR3 DNA reads TGTGCCACCAGTGATTGGGGACGGGCCCAAGAGACCCAGTACTTC.

This chain connects TRBV7-9 to TRBJ2-7, with 12 bases lining up with TRBD2. The J segment lost 2 bases and the V segment lost 9 bases, leaving 14 bases of the junction unmatched. The germline V gene encodes CDR1 SEHNR and CDR2 FQNEAQ (reference sequence). The CDR3 extends over 17 amino acids. CDR3 DNA: TGTGCCAGACTACTAGCGGGAGGTGCCAAAACGACCTACGAGCAGTACTTC. Translated: CARLLAGGAKTTYEQYF.

This clonotype was seen only a few times. The rearrangement links TRBV12-3 or TRBV12-4 to TRBJ1-2; TRBD1 aligns across 7 bases. V shed 6 bases and J 2 bases; nucleotides not matched to a gene: 6. This CDR3 comprises 14 residues. The CDR3 DNA sequence: TGTGCCAGCAGCCCTTCGGGACAGAACTATGGCTACACCTTC. Protein sequence: CASSPSGQNYGYTF.

Details on this clonotype: The junction shows a germline mismatch at one end, possibly a read error. The chain links TRBV24-1 to TRBJ2-7; 8 bases align to TRBD1. CDR1 KGHDR and CDR2 SFDVKD come from the germline V gene. The CDR3 is 14 residues long. The CDR3 spells CASSSWTGTYEQYF. Written as DNA, the CDR3 is TGTGCCAGCAGTTCCTGGACAGGGACCTACGAGCAGTACTTC.

The chain couples TRBV7-3 to TRBJ1-4; the D gene is possibly TRBD1 (5 bases). The CDR3 runs to 14 residues. Germline CDR1 SGHTA, CDR2 FQGTGA. Between the trimmed V and J ends, which lost 5 bases and 6 bases, there was a span of 13 bases. This chain's CDR3 is CASSQVQGDEKLFF. DNA for the CDR3: TGTGCCAGCAGCCAAGTCCAGGGCGATGAAAAACTGTTTTTT. Combining the CDR3 with reference TRBV7-3 and TRBJ1-4 gives the whole variable domain GAGVSQTPSNKVTEKGKYVELRCDPISGHTALYWYRQSLGQGPEFLIYFQGTGAADDSGLPNDRFFAVRPEGSVSTLKIQRTERGDSAVYLCASSQVQGDEKLFFGSGTQLSVL.

Details on this clonotype: One end of the junction varies from germline; a read error may be responsible. The gene calls are TRBV20-1 and TRBJ1-3, with D unclear. The CDR3 spans 15 residues. CDR1 DFQATT and CDR2 SNEGSKA come from the germline V gene (reference sequence). Written as DNA, the CDR3 is TGCAGTGCTAGAACAACAGAAGGTTTTGGAAGCACCATATATTTT. Translated, it gives CSARTTEGFGSTIYF.

The gene calls are TRBV12-3 or TRBV12-4 and TRBJ2-5; D is ambiguous. V dropped 11 bases and J dropped 7 bases, with 5 bases sitting between them. The CDR3 length is 8 residues. The CDR3 DNA reads TGTGCCCCCGGGACCCAGTACTTC. Encoded protein: CAPGTQYF.

The chain has TRBV19 and TRBJ1-1; a weak D match, TRBD1 (5 bases). Trimming took off 7 bases at V and 1 base at J, with 16 bases between the two ends. Germline V lookup: CDR1 LNHDA, CDR2 SQIVND (reference sequence). The length of the CDR3 is 15 residues. The chain's CDR3 is CASNPGIRTNTEAFF. The CDR3 region has the DNA TGTGCCAGTAACCCAGGGATTCGTACGAACACTGAAGCTTTCTTT.

This clonotype has more than one count but fewer than ten. This sequence joins TRBV11-2 and TRBJ1-4; D unclear. Germline lookup yields CDR1 SGHAT and CDR2 FQNNGV. CDR3 size: 13 residues. With 2 bases removed from V and 5 bases from J, the gap between germline ends came to 6 bases. CDR3 region: CASSLRPNEKLFF. Written as DNA, the CDR3 is TGTGCCAGCAGCTTACGGCCGAATGAAAAACTGTTTTTT.

A note on this clonotype: An end of the junction does not agree with germline; a read error may underlie this. The chain joins TRBV24-1 to TRBJ2-2, with TRBD1 matching over 8 bases. The CDR3 length is 17 residues. CDR1 and CDR2 from the germline V gene are KGHDR and SFDVKD. CDR3 region: CATSDAEPGQDYNEQFF. The CDR3 coding sequence is TGTGCCACCAGTGATGCTGAGCCGGGACAGGACTACAATGAGCAGTTTTTT.

In this sample, this clonotype turned up a few times. The V gene is TRBV7-9, the J gene TRBJ1-2; D is ambiguous. The V gene's germline CDR1 is SEHNR and CDR2 FQNEAQ (reference sequence). This CDR3 comprises 14 residues. V was cut by 1 base and J by 8 bases, with 14 bases left in between. Here the CDR3 reads CASSLGKRVGGYTF. The CDR3 DNA reads as TGTGCCAGCAGCTTAGGCAAAAGGGTTGGCGGCTACACCTTC.

The table lists this clonotype with many counts. V gene TRBV7-9 combines with J gene TRBJ2-7; 10 bases are a match to TRBD1. The CDR3 covers 13 residues. Germline V lookup: CDR1 SEHNR, CDR2 FQNEAQ (reference sequence). V gave up 10 bases and J gave up 5 bases; unmatched junction bases: 8. CDR3 DNA sequence: TGTGCCACCGTACCGACAGGGGGCCACGAGCAGTACTTC. Protein: CATVPTGGHEQYF. Full variable domain (missing parts from reference TRBV7-9 and TRBJ2-7): DTGVSQNPRHKITKRGQNVTFRCDPISEHNRLYWYRQTLGQGPEFLTYFQNEAQLEKSRLLSDRFSAERPKGSFSTLEIQRTEQGDSAMYLCATVPTGGHEQYFGPGTRLTVT.

For this clonotype: One junction end disagrees with the germline gene, perhaps due to a read error. This chain joins TRBV9 and TRBJ2-7; D possibly uses TRBD1 or TRBD2 (5 bases each). The CDR3 length is 14 residues. Germline V lookup: CDR1 SGDLS, CDR2 YYNGEE. The CDR3 spells CAGSVEGSWDEQYF. The DNA for the CDR3 is TGTGCCGGCAGCGTAGAGGGGTCCTGGGACGAGCAGTACTTC.

This clonotype has just one count. The genes are TRBV5-6 and TRBJ2-7; TRBD2 aligns across 12 bases. Unmatched junction bases numbered 7, after V lost 4 bases and J lost 5 bases. The CDR3 has 15 residues. CDR1 is SGHDT and CDR2 is YYEEEE in the germline V gene. The CDR3, as DNA: TGTGCCAGCAGCAGGGGACTAGCGGGCTTCGACGAGCAGTACTTC. This sequence encodes CASSRGLAGFDEQYF.

This clonotype was seen a few times. V is TRBV29-1 and J is TRBJ2-7; 7 nucleotides agree with TRBD2. CDR1 SQVTM and CDR2 ANQGSEA come from the germline V gene. J lost 5 bases, V lost 1 base, and 8 bases had no gene match. There are 14 residues in the CDR3. CDR3 sequence: CSVEVREGPHEQYF. CDR3 coding DNA: TGCAGCGTTGAAGTGAGGGAGGGCCCCCACGAGCAGTACTTC.

V usage is TRBV7-9 and J usage is TRBJ1-3, with a possible D match to TRBD1 (5 bases). Germline V gene data show CDR1 as SEHNR and CDR2 as FQNEAQ (reference sequence). The CDR3 contains 13 residues. The germline V and J ends were trimmed by 5 bases and 4 bases, with 9 bases remaining between them. CDR3 nucleotide sequence: TGTGCCAGCAGCCAGGGACTGGGAAACACCATATATTTT. As protein: CASSQGLGNTIYF.